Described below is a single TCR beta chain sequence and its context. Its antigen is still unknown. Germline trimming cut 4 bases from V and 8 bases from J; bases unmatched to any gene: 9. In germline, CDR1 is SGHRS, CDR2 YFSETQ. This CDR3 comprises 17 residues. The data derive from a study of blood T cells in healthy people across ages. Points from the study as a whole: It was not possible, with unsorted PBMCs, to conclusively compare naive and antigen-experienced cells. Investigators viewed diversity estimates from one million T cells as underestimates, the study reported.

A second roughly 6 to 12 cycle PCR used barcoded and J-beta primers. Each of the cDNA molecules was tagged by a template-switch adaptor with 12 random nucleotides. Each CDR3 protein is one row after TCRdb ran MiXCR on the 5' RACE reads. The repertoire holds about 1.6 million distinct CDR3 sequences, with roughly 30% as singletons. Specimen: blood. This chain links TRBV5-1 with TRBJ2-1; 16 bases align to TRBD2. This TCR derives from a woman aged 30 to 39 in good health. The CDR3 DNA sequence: TGCGCCAGCAGCAGGGGACTAGCGGGGGGGCAGGTTTATGAGCAGTTCTTC. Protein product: CASSRGLAGGQVYEQFF.